Below, 25 T cell receptor beta chains from the same sample are listed, as sequenced in a study of molecular identifiers for immune sequencing clone quantification. Via MiXCR, TCRdb re-called the PCR reads, giving one row per CDR3 protein. The sample yields approximately 320,000 distinct CDR3 sequences, 24% seen once. The sequenced material came from naive CD8+ T cells from blood, with Jurkat cell RNA spiked in. The sample's subset: FACS-sorted CD8+CD4-CCR7+CD45RA+ naive T cells. These receptors all stem from a human donor in good health. Some libraries in this study had Jurkat cell RNA spiked in.

In this sample, this clonotype turned up many times. This chain connects TRBV19 to TRBJ2-7; D is undetermined. V lost 6 bases and J 6 bases, leaving 12 bases between the germline ends. The CDR3 length is 12 residues. Germline V gene lookup returns CDR1 LNHDA and CDR2 SQIVND (reference sequence). CDR3: CASRDGLSEQYF. The DNA of the CDR3 is TGTGCCAGTAGGGACGGCCTTTCCGAGCAGTACTTC.

This clonotype was counted ten times or more. The chain carries TRBV5-4 and TRBJ2-5, with a possible D match to TRBD1 (6 bases). Trimming stripped 2 bases from V and 2 bases from J, with 22 bases between. CDR1 is SGHNT and CDR2 is YYREEE in the germline V gene (reference sequence). There are 18 residues in the CDR3. The CDR3 DNA is TGTGCCAGCAGCTTCGGTCCAGGGGCAATTGCCGTACAAGAGACCCAGTACTTC. Its translation: CASSFGPGAIAVQETQYF. Filled out from reference TRBV5-4 and TRBJ2-5, the complete variable domain reads ETGVTQSPTHLIKTRGQQVTLRCSSQSGHNTVSWYQQALGQGPQFIFQYYREEENGRGNFPPRFSGLQFPNYSSELNVNALELDDSALYLCASSFGPGAIAVQETQYFGPGTRLLVL.

This clonotype was seen at least ten times. The V gene is TRBV5-6, the J gene TRBJ1-1; no reliable D call. CDR3 length equals 13 residues. Per the germline V gene, CDR1 is SGHDT and CDR2 is YYEEEE. The V end lost 0 bases, the J end lost 7 bases, and 10 bases lay between the germline ends. For the CDR3, the DNA is TGTGCCAGCAGCTTGGGATGGGGAAATGAAGCTTTCTTT. Its protein is CASSLGWGNEAFF.

This clonotype was observed at least ten times. This chain connects TRBV27 to TRBJ1-6; 7 bases are a match to TRBD1. Per the germline V gene, CDR1 is MNHEY and CDR2 is SMNVEV (reference sequence). V lost 4 bases to trimming and J lost 6 bases; unmatched junction nucleotides: 0. This CDR3 has 13 residues. CDR3: CASSWDSNSPLHF. The CDR3 bases are TGTGCCAGCAGTTGGGACAGTAATTCACCCCTCCACTTT.

The V call is TRBV25-1, the J call TRBJ2-3, with D uncertain. CDR1 and CDR2 from the germline V gene are MGHDK and SYGVNS. CDR3 length equals 14 residues. V was cut by 4 bases and J by 0 bases, with 8 bases left in between. The chain's CDR3 is CASSGYRSTDTQYF. The CDR3 coding sequence is TGTGCCAGCAGTGGTTATAGGAGCACAGATACGCAGTATTTT.

To note about this clonotype: A single base separates this from a much larger clone, so it may be a read error. This chain connects TRBV15 to TRBJ1-5, with TRBD1 identical over 7 bases. The CDR3 has 15 amino acids. Looked up from germline, CDR1 is LNHNV and CDR2 is YYDKDF (reference sequence). The trim removed 0 bases at V and 9 bases at J, leaving 8 bases unmatched. This chain's CDR3 is CATSRDRQGNRPQHF. For the CDR3, the DNA is TGTGCCACCAGCAGAGATAGACAGGGTAACCGGCCCCAGCATTTT.

The V call is TRBV5-1, the J call TRBJ2-2; weak D call: TRBD1 (6 bases). This CDR3 is 16 amino acids long. The ends were cut back, 7 bases at V and 5 bases at J, with 21 bases in the middle. CDR1 is SGHRS and CDR2 is YFSETQ in the germline V gene. The DNA of the CDR3 is TGCGCCAGCGAACTCAACGAGGGGCAGGGGACCGGGGAGCTGTTTTTT. Amino acid sequence: CASELNEGQGTGELFF.

This clonotype was detected only a few times. The chain links TRBV20-1 to TRBJ1-1; maybe TRBD1 (6 bases). This CDR3 region has 10 residues. The V gene's germline CDR1 is DFQATT and CDR2 SNEGSKA (reference sequence). Trimming cost V 5 bases and J 7 bases, with 8 bases left between them. The CDR3 loop reads CSAEDSEAFF. CDR3 DNA sequence: TGCAGTGCTGAGGACAGTGAAGCTTTCTTT.

Concerning this clonotype itself: Here the CDR3 omits its conserved ending phenylalanine or tryptophan, so a read error is the likely source. The chain recombines TRBV7-9 with TRBJ2-3, with 12 bases aligning to TRBD2. The CDR3 sequence is 22 residues long. The junction had 18 bases not matched to a gene; V was cut back by 2 bases and J by 0 bases. CDR1 and CDR2 (germline): SEHNR, FQNEAQ (reference sequence). The CDR3 sequence: CASSLPPLALAGGTTSTDTQYL. The CDR3 DNA is TGTGCCAGCAGCTTACCGCCCCTAGCCCTAGCGGGAGGGACAACTAGCACAGATACGCAGTATCTT.

In this sample, this clonotype turned up many times. The J gene is TRBJ2-1, the V gene TRBV7-6; 13 nucleotides match TRBD2. J was trimmed by 7 bases and V by 4 bases; bases with no gene match: 4. CDR3 length: 15 amino acids. CDR1 is SGHVS and CDR2 is FNYEAQ in the germline V gene. CDR3 coding DNA: TGTGCCAGCAGCTCACTAGCGGGGGGGCAGAATGAGCAGTTCTTC. It is translated as CASSSLAGGQNEQFF.

With regard to this clonotype: A much larger clone differs by one base, so this may be a read error. This chain joins TRBV28 and TRBJ2-7; D is uncertain. V gave up 1 base and J gave up 5 bases, with 15 bases separating them. CDR1 and CDR2 (germline): MDHEN, SYDVKM. This CDR3 is built from 15 residues. Written as DNA, the CDR3 is TGTGCCAGCAGTTTATCAAGGGCCGCCTCTCACGAGCAGTACTTC. Protein sequence: CASSLSRAASHEQYF.

This clonotype was seen only a few times. V gene TRBV27 combines with J gene TRBJ1-5; a weak D match, TRBD1 (6 bases). Trimming left V 4 bases short and J 7 bases short, with 20 bases between. CDR1 and CDR2 (germline): MNHEY, SMNVEV (reference sequence). This CDR3 contains 16 residues. CDR3 coding DNA: TGTGCCAGCAGTTCCAAGTACTTGGGGGGCGCACAGCCCCAGCATTTT. Its protein is CASSSKYLGGAQPQHF.

This clonotype was observed many times. This sequence joins TRBV18 and TRBJ2-3; D is unclear. CDR1 and CDR2 (germline): KGHSH, LQKENI. This CDR3 spans 15 amino acids. V was cut by 0 bases and J by 0 bases, with 7 bases left in between. Written as DNA, the CDR3 is TGTGCCAGCTCACCACCGGCGGATAGCACAGATACGCAGTATTTT. This gives the protein CASSPPADSTDTQYF.

The table lists this clonotype with many counts. V gene TRBV7-9 combines with J gene TRBJ2-3; D possibly corresponds to TRBD2 (5 bases). Germline loops: CDR1 SEHNR, CDR2 FQNEAQ (reference sequence). The CDR3 is 13 residues long. The ends were cut back, 5 bases at V and 6 bases at J, with 12 bases in the middle. CDR3 nucleotides: TGTGCCAGCAGCGTCGAAAGCGGCGATACGCAGTATTTT. This codes for CASSVESGDTQYF.

Notes on this clonotype: This sequence may be a read error, since a much larger clone differs from it by one base. The CDR3 DNA reads as TGTGCCAGCAGCGGAACTAGCGGGGTGAGCACAGTTACGCAGTATTTT. Translation: CASSGTSGVSTVTQYF. This chain uses TRBV9 with TRBJ2-3; 10 nucleotides agree with TRBD2. The CDR3 has 16 residues. Germline CDR1 is SGDLS and CDR2 is YYNGEE.

This clonotype was detected only a few times. This sequence joins TRBV6-2 or TRBV6-3 and TRBJ2-1; TRBD2 agrees at 10 bases. Looked up from germline, CDR1 is MNHEY and CDR2 is SVGEGT. V lost 5 bases and J lost 10; bases outside the gene matches: 17. The CDR3 loop spans 17 amino acids. The CDR3 reads CASSTALASGRAKEQFF. In nucleotides, the CDR3 is TGTGCCAGCAGTACCGCCCTTGCGAGCGGGAGGGCCAAGGAGCAGTTCTTC.

Written as DNA, the CDR3 is TGTGCCAGCAGCCAAGTCCGCCCTCGACTAGATTCCCAAGAGACCCAGTACTTC. This encodes CASSQVRPRLDSQETQYF. The chain employs TRBV4-2 and TRBJ2-5; tentatively, D is TRBD2 (6 bases). V was pared by 1 base and J by 1 base, with 19 bases between. The CDR3 consists of 18 residues. In germline, CDR1 is LGHNA, CDR2 YNFKEQ.

This clonotype was counted ten times or more. This chain joins TRBV5-1 and TRBJ1-4, with unresolved D. CDR1 is SGHRS and CDR2 is YFSETQ in the germline V gene. V lost 2 bases and J lost 4, with 9 bases in between. This CDR3 region has 14 residues. The CDR3 region is CASSFTEYNEKLFF. DNA for the CDR3: TGCGCCAGCAGCTTCACAGAATATAATGAAAAACTGTTTTTT.

This clonotype has a count of ten or more. The chain recombines TRBV29-1 with TRBJ1-1; 8 nucleotides match TRBD1. The length of the CDR3 is 14 residues. Germline V gives CDR1 SQVTM, CDR2 ANQGSEA. The V gene end was trimmed by 2 bases and the J gene end by 8 bases; junction bases not matched to a gene: 10. CDR3 in amino acids: CSVERSDRVTEAFF. The CDR3 DNA is TGCAGCGTTGAAAGGTCGGACAGGGTGACGGAAGCTTTCTTT. The entire variable domain, with the rest obtained from reference TRBV29-1 and TRBJ1-1, is as follows: SAVISQKPSRDICQRGTSLTIQCQVDSQVTMMFWYRQQPGQSLTLIATANQGSEATYESGFVIDKFPISRPNLTFSTLTVSNMSPEDSSIYLCSVERSDRVTEAFFGQGTRLTVV.

The J gene is TRBJ1-5, the V gene TRBV6-2 or TRBV6-3; TRBD1 aligns across 7 bases. The CDR3 sequence is 15 residues long. CDR1 is MNHEY, CDR2 SVGEGT, per germline. V trimming: 11 bases; J trimming: 1 base; junction bases outside the gene matches: 11. In nucleotides, the CDR3 is TGTGCCGCCCGCACCGGGACAGCAAGCAATCAGCCCCAGCATTTT. As protein: CAARTGTASNQPQHF.

This clonotype was seen at least ten times. The chain is built from TRBV28 and TRBJ1-5; unclear D gene. Germline V lookup: CDR1 MDHEN, CDR2 SYDVKM. V lost 5 bases and J 5 bases, leaving 16 bases between the germline ends. The CDR3 covers 15 residues. Written as DNA, the CDR3 is TGTGCCAGCAGTCCACCGACCGGGTCGGATCAGCCCCAGCATTTT. As protein: CASSPPTGSDQPQHF.

Details on this clonotype: A single base separates this from a much larger clone, so it may be a read error. The V gene is TRBV4-3, the J gene TRBJ1-5; D unclear. This CDR3 spans 14 amino acids. Germline assignment: CDR1 LGHNA and CDR2 YSLEER. CDR3 in DNA: TGCGCCAGCAGCCAAGTGGAGTACAATCAGCCCCAGCAGTTT. Amino acid sequence: CASSQVEYNQPQQF.

This clonotype has at least ten counts. The chain joins TRBV25-1 to TRBJ1-1, with no clear D. The CDR3 extends over 12 amino acids. V was pared by 4 bases and J by 1 base, with 4 bases between. Germline V lookup: CDR1 MGHDK, CDR2 SYGVNS. CDR3 amino acids: CASSGWNTEAFF. The CDR3 coding sequence is TGTGCCAGCAGTGGATGGAACACTGAAGCTTTCTTT.

This clonotype was seen just once. This may stem from a read error, because a much larger clone lies one nucleotide away. The chain uses TRBV6-5 and TRBJ2-7; D possibly matches TRBD1 or TRBD2 (5 bases each). Per the germline V gene, CDR1 is MNHEY and CDR2 is SVGAGI. The CDR3 covers 15 residues. This CDR3 reads CARRPGTAYYDEQYF. The CDR3 DNA follows: TGTGCCCGCAGGCCGGGGACCGCCTACTACGACGAGCAGTACTTC.

At least ten counts were recorded for this clonotype. The rearrangement links TRBV6-1 to TRBJ1-1, with 9 positions matching TRBD1. The junction had 4 bases not matched to a gene; V was cut back by 6 bases and J by 2 bases. The germline V gene encodes CDR1 MNHNS and CDR2 SASEGT. The CDR3 consists of 14 residues. The CDR3 sequence is CASSPTGGNTEAFF. The DNA for the CDR3 is TGTGCCAGCAGCCCTACAGGGGGCAACACTGAAGCTTTCTTT.